The table lists the clone carrying this TCR beta chain with a few counts. Its antigen is unknown. The study made its TCR cDNA through 5'RACE template switching. That step introduced a universal primer site along with UMIs. MiXCR, run by TCRdb on the 5' RACE reads, gives a single entry per CDR3 protein. The sample lists about 240,000 distinct CDR3 sequences; 3.6% were seen once. Looked up from germline, CDR1 is SNHLY and CDR2 is FYNNEI. CDR3 size: 14 residues. Trimming removed 6 bases at V and 3 bases at J, with 14 bases between. The sample is drawn from a study of T cells after yellow fever vaccination. Study background: Some fractions had low cell numbers, and these were prepared with SMART-Seq v4 Ultra Low Input. Study-level points and caveats: Most primary-vaccination clones recurred post-booster (roughly 97% CD4, around 88% CD8).

This chain links TRBV2 with TRBJ1-2; D gene ambiguous. The clonotype comes from a man aged 18 to 35 who received the YFV17D yellow fever vaccine. Sequenced here: PBMCs, sampled 15 days after the yellow fever booster vaccination. The CDR3 loop reads CASRRLTDYYGYTF. CDR3 nucleotide sequence: TGTGCCAGCAGGAGATTGACTGATTACTATGGCTACACCTTC. Full variable domain (rest looked up from reference TRBV2 and TRBJ1-2): EPEVTQTPSHQVTQMGQEVILRCVPISNHLYFYWYRQILGQKVEFLVSFYNNEISEKSEIFDDQFSVERPDGSNFTLKIRSTKLEDSAMYFCASRRLTDYYGYTFGSGTRLTVV.